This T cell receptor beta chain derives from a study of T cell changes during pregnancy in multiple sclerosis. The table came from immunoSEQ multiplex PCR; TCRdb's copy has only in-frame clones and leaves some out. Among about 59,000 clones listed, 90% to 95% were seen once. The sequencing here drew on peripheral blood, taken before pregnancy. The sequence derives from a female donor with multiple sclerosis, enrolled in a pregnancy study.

CDR3 nucleotides: TGCGCCAGCAGCAGGGACATAACCTACGAGCAGTACTTC. Translation: CASSRDITYEQYF. This chain connects TRBV5-1 to TRBJ2-7; the D gene is possibly TRBD1 (6 bases). The germline V gene encodes CDR1 SGHRS and CDR2 YFSETQ. Deletions cut 4 bases from V and 2 bases from J, with 10 bases between. There are 13 residues in the CDR3.